The present T cell receptor (beta chain) was sequenced within a study of blood T cell repertoires in COVID-19. Study-wide background: Samples came from the United States, Italy and Spain, spanning acute and convalescent COVID-19. T cells, B-cell-depleted T cells, or PBMCs supplied cDNA or gDNA.

This CDR3 is built from 12 residues. V lost 5 bases to trimming and J lost 5 bases, with 9 bases between them. Authors' analysis steps: Reference gene primers were amplified, and this amplification served to estimate nucleated cell counts. The data were produced by immunoSEQ multiplex PCR, yet TCRdb's version contains in-frame clones alone and is incomplete. The V and J calls and clone size are taken from that table; D and trimming were inferred from the DNA. This table has 70,000 to 85,000 clones, roughly 87% appearing once. The specimen sequenced was peripheral blood. The rearrangement uses TRBV12-3 or TRBV12-4 and TRBJ1-1; no firm D call. This sequence was found in a woman in her forties or fifties with active or convalescent COVID-19. In nucleotides, the CDR3 is TGTGCCAGCAGTGTCACAGAGACTGAAGCTTTCTTT. Protein product: CASSVTETEAFF.